This T cell receptor beta chain was identified in a study of T cell responses to AZD1222 COVID-19 vaccine (dated by TCRdb to the early 2020s). For the wider study: A total of under 250 trial participants underwent TCR sequencing, of whom approximately 200 had received two doses of AZD1222 and some 25 had received two doses of the MenACWY control vaccine. Enrollment into the trials was organized by age into subgroups of 18-55, 56-69 and 70-plus years, and those subgroups contained 148, 28 and 57 TCR-sequenced participants, respectively.

Points the paper makes about the study in general: Conclusions about previously exposed vaccinees are limited because only a handful of AZD1222 recipients were SARS-CoV-2 seropositive at baseline. After two AZD1222 doses, spike-specific TCR breadth and depth were significantly higher than at day 0 and than in MenACWY recipients. Most participants were white British and females outnumbered males, and the authors suggested that clonal diversity may have been underestimated. Because no samples from the day 14 peak response were available, repertoires could be characterized only after the peak T cell response. In the small 56-69-year group, the increase in depth fell short of significance, most likely because of low power. The vaccine-associated CD4 TCRs covered the entire spike protein, and the dominant responses fell in regions 160-218 and 743-854. Reportedly, almost half of the unique spike-specific TCRs recognized epitopes lying outside the regions that are mutated in the B.1.351 and B.1.1.7 variants.

What the time point label conveys for this sample: about 28 days (+/-7) after the second vaccine dose. AZD1222 recipients whose second dose came at about 4 weeks and those whose second dose came at about 12 weeks were combined into one group, since spike-specific TCR depth and breadth did not differ between the two schedules. The vaccinee samples were drawn from two UK trials, COV001 and COV002, one of which was a single-blind randomized controlled phase 2/3 trial testing AZD1222 (ChAdOx1 nCoV-19) in healthy adults. For TCRbeta chain sequencing, PBMC samples from trial participants were taken at day 0 and at day 28 after the second dose. With regard to this clone: Its recognized antigen is unknown. Qualities for individual bases were not recorded, and no much larger clone is one base off.

The CDR3 regions of human TCRbeta chains were subjected to immunosequencing. Per the original workflow: Repertoire TCRs were checked for matches against a reference library of SARS-CoV-2-specific TCRs that had been generated using the MIRA antigen-specificity platform. Breadth was defined as the fraction of unique TCRs that were SARS-CoV-2-associated. Depth was defined as the fraction of total T cells that were SARS-CoV-2-associated. Each spike-specific TCR was assigned to its reactive spike region and to a CD4 or CD8 class using the MIRA data. Log10-transformed breadth and depth values were compared by one-way ANOVA with Sidak's multiple comparisons tests. The table comes from immuneACCESS by way of TCRdb, which keeps in-frame sequences with V and J called. Part of the clones is missing from these tables; in studies checked, under half for an unresolved V gene and the rest for unknown reasons. That table furnishes V, J and clone size, whereas the DNA furnished D and trimming. For this sample there are roughly 120,000 clones; 92% appear just once. The ten largest clones capture 1.6% of the sample.

The input for sequencing was peripheral blood, taken 28 days after the second AZD1222 dose. The clonotype comes from an adult who received the AZD1222 COVID-19 vaccine.

The sequenced DNA is TGCGCCAGCAGCTTGGTAGCGGGAGGGAATCAAGAGACCCAGTACTTC. This codes for CASSLVAGGNQETQYF. The chain uses TRBV5-1 and TRBJ2-5; 11 central bases correspond to TRBD2. The germline V gene provides CDR1 SGHRS and CDR2 YFSETQ. Taken from cysteine to phenylalanine, the CDR3 has 16 residues. Just the 48-base CDR3 DNA is kept, in frame starting at base 1. Relative to germline, V is missing 0 bases and J is missing 2 bases, with 3 bases of the junction outside any gene match.